The next 32 T cell receptor beta chains were all read from a single sample in a study of blood T cell repertoires in COVID-19. TCRdb keeps only in-frame clones here, not all; method: immunoSEQ multiplex PCR. The table shows 200,000 to 250,000 clones, with 84% occurring only once. The sample was peripheral blood. All receptors come from a woman aged 55-70 years with acute or convalescent COVID-19.

The chain employs TRBV19 and TRBJ1-2; D is ambiguous. This CDR3 spans 13 amino acids. From germline, CDR1 is LNHDA and CDR2 SQIVND (reference sequence). Trimming took 4 bases from V and 6 from J, leaving 12 bases between them. The CDR3 DNA reads TGTGCCAGTAGTACTTTCGCGGGCCATGGCTACACCTTC. This encodes CASSTFAGHGYTF.

V is TRBV27 and J is TRBJ2-7; 9 bases line up with TRBD1. With 5 bases clipped from V and 4 bases from J, the junction kept 18 bases outside the gene matches. Germline V gives CDR1 MNHEY, CDR2 SMNVEV (reference sequence). The CDR3 has 18 residues. The CDR3 DNA is TGTGCCAGCAGTCTTGTCCGGAACCCGGGACAGGGAAGATACGAGCAGTACTTC. Protein product: CASSLVRNPGQGRYEQYF.

The rearrangement uses TRBV19 and TRBJ1-6; TRBD1 agrees at 7 bases. The germline V gene has CDR1 LNHDA and CDR2 SQIVND (reference sequence). The ends lost 5 bases at V and 6 bases at J; junction bases unmatched: 7. The length of the CDR3 is 15 residues. The chain's CDR3 is CASSPPGQPNSPLHF. DNA for the CDR3: TGTGCCAGTAGTCCTCCGGGACAGCCTAATTCACCCCTCCACTTT.

The rearrangement joins TRBV2 to TRBJ1-4; no clear D. This CDR3 region has 16 residues. CDR1 is SNHLY and CDR2 is FYNNEI in the germline V gene. Trimming stripped 2 bases from V and 3 bases from J, with 13 bases between. The CDR3 loop reads CASSESLTLPNEKLFF. In DNA form, the CDR3 reads TGTGCCAGCAGTGAATCTCTCACCCTACCTAATGAAAAACTGTTTTTT.

The genes are TRBV18 and TRBJ1-2, with D maybe TRBD1 (6 bases). The V gene's germline CDR1 is KGHSH and CDR2 LQKENI. V was pared by 8 bases and J by 8 bases, with 18 bases between. The CDR3 spans 13 residues. The CDR3, as DNA: TGTGCCAGCACGCTACAGGGAGCCAACGGCTACACCTTC. Protein sequence: CASTLQGANGYTF. Full variable domain (outside the CDR3, taken from reference TRBV18 and TRBJ1-2): NAGVMQNPRHLVRRRGQEARLRCSPMKGHSHVYWYRQLPEEGLKFMVYLQKENIIDESGMPKERFSAEFPKEGPSILRIQQVVRGDSAAYFCASTLQGANGYTFGSGTRLTVV.

DNA of the CDR3: TGCGCCAGTGCCGCCGGGACAGGGGTTGGGGCCAACGTCCTGACTTTC. Encoded protein: CASAAGTGVGANVLTF. The chain uses TRBV5-1 and TRBJ2-6; 10 positions match TRBD1. Trimming took 8 bases from V and 3 from J; bases not matched to a gene: 8. Germline V CDR1 and CDR2: SGHRS, YFSETQ. The CDR3 length is 16 residues. The full variable domain, with the rest looked up from reference TRBV5-1 and TRBJ2-6, is KAGVTQTPRYLIKTRGQQVTLSCSPISGHRSVSWYQQTPGQGLQFLFEYFSETQRNKGNFPGRFSGRQFSNSRSEMNVSTLELGDSALYLCASAAGTGVGANVLTFGAGSRLTVL.

The V and J genes are TRBV7-9 and TRBJ1-1; D remains ambiguous. This CDR3 comprises 13 residues. Germline lookup yields CDR1 SEHNR and CDR2 FQNEAQ (reference sequence). With 2 bases removed from V and 4 bases from J, the gap between germline ends came to 8 bases. The CDR3 loop is CASSLSPGTEAFF. CDR3 nucleotide sequence: TGTGCCAGCAGCTTATCACCGGGCACTGAAGCTTTCTTT.

V is TRBV10-3 and J is TRBJ2-7, with TRBD1 matching over 8 bases. V gave up 8 bases and J gave up 1 base; unmatched junction bases: 4. There are 13 residues in the CDR3. Germline V gene lookup returns CDR1 ENHRY and CDR2 SYGVKD. CDR3 nucleotide sequence: TGTGCCATCGGTGGGACAGGTTCCTACGAGCAGTACTTC. This encodes CAIGGTGSYEQYF.

The chain carries TRBV7-9 and TRBJ2-3; 10 bases match TRBD2. Per the germline V gene, CDR1 is SEHNR and CDR2 is FQNEAQ (reference sequence). Germline trimming cut 5 bases from V and 6 bases from J; bases unmatched to any gene: 5. The CDR3 sequence is 14 residues long. The CDR3 nucleotides are TGTGCCAGCAGCCCGGGACTAGCGTTGGATACGCAGTATTTT. Its translation: CASSPGLALDTQYF. Supplemented by reference TRBV7-9 and TRBJ2-3, the full variable domain reads DTGVSQNPRHKITKRGQNVTFRCDPISEHNRLYWYRQTLGQGPEFLTYFQNEAQLEKSRLLSDRFSAERPKGSFSTLEIQRTEQGDSAMYLCASSPGLALDTQYFGPGTRLTVL.

The rearrangement joins TRBV2 to TRBJ1-4; D uncertain. CDR1 SNHLY and CDR2 FYNNEI come from the germline V gene. The CDR3 is 13 residues long. V was cut by 4 bases and J by 2 bases, with 5 bases left in between. The CDR3 nucleotides read TGTGCCAGCAGTGGGCAGACTAATGAAAAACTGTTTTTT. It is translated as CASSGQTNEKLFF.

The CDR3 coding sequence is TGTGCCAGCAGCTCAAGAGAGACAGATACGCAGTATTTT. Encoded protein: CASSSRETDTQYF. This chain connects TRBV3-1 (or the pseudogene TRBV3-2) to TRBJ2-3; unclear D gene. This CDR3 comprises 13 residues. V lost 5 bases and J lost 3, with 9 bases in between. The germline gives CDR1 LGHDT, CDR2 YNNKEL (reference sequence).

The V and J genes are TRBV15 and TRBJ1-1; D is possibly TRBD1 (6 bases). This CDR3 region has 12 residues. The V end was cut by 0 bases, the J end by 11 bases, with 10 bases between. CDR1 is LNHNV and CDR2 is YYDKDF in the germline V gene (reference sequence). The CDR3 loop is CATSRETGSAFF. CDR3 DNA: TGTGCCACCAGCAGAGAAACAGGGTCGGCTTTCTTT. The entire variable domain, with the rest obtained from reference TRBV15 and TRBJ1-1, is as follows: DAMVIQNPRYQVTQFGKPVTLSCSQTLNHNVMYWYQQKSSQAPKLLFHYYDKDFNNEADTPDNFQSRRPNTSFCFLDIRSPGLGDTAMYLCATSRETGSAFFGQGTRLTVV.

The V gene is TRBV5-1, the J gene TRBJ2-3; TRBD1 matches at 9 bases. This CDR3 is built from 17 residues. After removal of 2 bases from V and 3 bases from J, the junction contained 10 bases not matched to a gene. Germline loops: CDR1 SGHRS, CDR2 YFSETQ. As DNA, the CDR3 is TGCGCCAGCAGCTTCCCGACCCGACAGGGGGAAACAGATACGCAGTATTTT. Its protein product is CASSFPTRQGETDTQYF.

The V and J genes are TRBV6-2 or TRBV6-3 and TRBJ1-1; 10 nucleotides match TRBD1. Germline loops: CDR1 MNHEY, CDR2 SVGEGT. With V trimmed by 4 bases and J by 4 bases, 3 bases remained unmatched. CDR3 length equals 14 residues. CDR3 region: CASSWDRGPTEAFF. The CDR3 DNA is TGTGCCAGCAGTTGGGACAGGGGTCCCACTGAAGCTTTCTTT.

This chain connects TRBV3-1 (or the pseudogene TRBV3-2) to TRBJ2-1; D may be TRBD2 (6 bases). Trimming cost V 1 base and J 8 bases, with 12 bases left between them. Germline CDR1 reads LGHDT; CDR2 reads YNNKEL (reference sequence). The CDR3 has 14 amino acids. The CDR3 DNA follows: TGTGCCAGCAGCCAAGGCCTAGCTAGCGATGAGCAGTTCTTC. It yields the protein CASSQGLASDEQFF.

The chain uses TRBV6-1 and TRBJ1-4, with a tentative D call TRBD1 (6 bases). Germline V gene sequence: CDR1 MNHNS, CDR2 SASEGT. Trimming shortened V by 1 base and J by 7 bases, and 13 bases separated the two germline ends. The length of the CDR3 is 15 residues. CDR3 in amino acids: CASSEVKTGSEKLFF. The CDR3 nucleotides are TGTGCCAGCAGTGAAGTAAAGACAGGTAGTGAAAAACTGTTTTTT.

The chain couples TRBV14 to TRBJ2-7; D might be TRBD2 (7 bases). V dropped 4 bases and J dropped 3 bases, with 16 bases sitting between them. The CDR3 has 15 amino acids. CDR1 and CDR2 from the germline V gene are SGHDN and FVKESK. CDR3 bases: TGTGCCAGCAGCCGACGGGGGGCGGCTGGCTACGAGCAGTACTTC. This sequence encodes CASSRRGAAGYEQYF.

The chain employs TRBV7-3 and TRBJ2-3, with 10 bases identical to TRBD2. V lost 5 bases to trimming and J lost 1 base; unmatched junction nucleotides: 6. The CDR3 length is 16 residues. Per germline, CDR1 SGHTA and CDR2 FQGTGA. CDR3 bases: TGTGCCAGCAGCCCCTCTAGCGGGGGAGGCACAGATACGCAGTATTTT. It yields the protein CASSPSSGGGTDTQYF.

CDR3 residues: CASSPGKQETQYF. The CDR3 nucleotides are TGTGCCAGCAGTCCCGGGAAACAAGAGACCCAGTACTTC. V and J are TRBV6-5 and TRBJ2-5; the D gene is possibly TRBD2 (5 bases). The CDR3 is made up of 13 amino acids. V lost 5 bases and J lost 2, with 9 bases in between. CDR1 is MNHEY and CDR2 is SVGAGI in the germline V gene.

This clone was picked up a small number of times. V and J are TRBV6-2 or TRBV6-3 and TRBJ1-1; unclear D gene. The CDR3 covers 13 residues. CDR1 and CDR2 (germline): MNHEY, SVGEGT. V lost 5 bases and J lost 1, with 8 bases in between. The chain's CDR3 is CASSPTPNTEAFF. DNA of the CDR3: TGTGCCAGCAGTCCAACACCGAACACTGAAGCTTTCTTT.

The V gene is TRBV5-6, the J gene TRBJ2-7; 7 bases map to TRBD1. After removal of 2 bases from V and 0 bases from J, the junction contained 5 bases not matched to a gene. Germline lookup yields CDR1 SGHDT and CDR2 YYEEEE. The CDR3 runs 15 residues. In DNA form, the CDR3 reads TGTGCCAGCAGCTTCACAGGGGCGAGCTCCTACGAGCAGTACTTC. Amino acids: CASSFTGASSYEQYF.

The V gene is TRBV9, the J gene TRBJ2-1, with 15 bases aligning to TRBD2. The CDR3 runs to 16 residues. The germline CDR1 and CDR2 sequences are SGDLS and YYNGEE. After removal of 0 bases from V and 5 bases from J, the junction contained 0 bases not matched to a gene. DNA of the CDR3: TGTGCCAGCAGCGTAGGGACTAGCGGGGGGGACAATGAGCAGTTCTTC. This codes for CASSVGTSGGDNEQFF. Full variable domain (rest looked up from reference TRBV9 and TRBJ2-1): DSGVTQTPKHLITATGQRVTLRCSPRSGDLSVYWYQQSLDQGLQFLIQYYNGEERAKGNILERFSAQQFPDLHSELNLSSLELGDSALYFCASSVGTSGGDNEQFFGPGTRLTVL.

This chain links TRBV14 with TRBJ2-1; no reliable D call. Germline V gives CDR1 SGHDN, CDR2 FVKESK. The CDR3 has 16 amino acids. Trimming shortened V by 0 bases and J by 5 bases, and 14 bases separated the two germline ends. The CDR3 coding sequence is TGTGCCAGCAGCCAAGATCCGATTTCGAGAAACAATGAGCAGTTCTTC. Translation gives CASSQDPISRNNEQFF.

The V and J genes are TRBV11-2 and TRBJ1-2, with D uncertain. Germline-derived CDR1 and CDR2 are SGHAT and FQNNGV. Trimming left V 3 bases short and J 0 bases short, with 11 bases between. This CDR3 comprises 15 residues. In DNA, the CDR3 is TGTGCCAGCAGCTTGTCCGTCAGTACTAACTATGGCTACACCTTC. Encoded protein: CASSLSVSTNYGYTF.

The chain recombines TRBV7-9 with TRBJ1-6; 7 bases are a match to TRBD1. After removal of 0 bases from V and 6 bases from J, the junction contained 8 bases not matched to a gene. Germline CDR1 SEHNR, CDR2 FQNEAQ (reference sequence). The CDR3 has 17 residues. The CDR3 DNA is TGTGCCAGCAGCTTAGCACTAACAGGGGTCGGTAATTCACCCCTCCACTTT. Translating it yields CASSLALTGVGNSPLHF.

This chain links TRBV4-3 with TRBJ2-1; 11 positions match TRBD2. Germline V gives CDR1 LGHNA, CDR2 YSLEER. The length of the CDR3 is 17 residues. V shed 1 base, J shed 2 bases, and the junction held 4 bases outside the gene matches. CDR3 nucleotides: TGCGCCAGCAGCCAAGCCCGACTAGCGGGGACCTACAATGAGCAGTTCTTC. Amino acids: CASSQARLAGTYNEQFF.

This chain uses TRBV4-1 with TRBJ2-1, with 15 positions matching TRBD2. Germline loops: CDR1 MGHRA, CDR2 YSYEKL. This CDR3 has 17 amino acids. Trimming removed 3 bases from V and 13 bases from J; junction bases left unmatched: 13. In nucleotides, the CDR3 is TGCGCCAGCAGCCAGGCTAATCCGGGACTAGCGGGGGGCAACCAGTTCTTC. This sequence encodes CASSQANPGLAGGNQFF.

This chain uses TRBV19 with TRBJ2-1; TRBD1 aligns across 8 bases. Germline loops: CDR1 LNHDA, CDR2 SQIVND (reference sequence). The CDR3 has 14 amino acids. V trimming: 4 bases; J trimming: 7 bases; junction bases outside the gene matches: 6. The CDR3 spells CASSNRGMANEQFF. In DNA, the CDR3 is TGTGCCAGTAGTAACAGGGGGATGGCGAATGAGCAGTTCTTC.

The rearrangement links TRBV6-6 to TRBJ1-1; D is ambiguous. The germline CDR1 and CDR2 sequences are MNHNY and SVGAGI (reference sequence). The CDR3 consists of 13 residues. The germline V and J ends were trimmed by 11 bases and 0 bases, with 13 bases remaining between them. CDR3 coding DNA: TGTGCCCATACGACAAGTATGAACACTGAAGCTTTCTTT. Protein product: CAHTTSMNTEAFF.

Only one count was recorded for this clone. The rearrangement links TRBV6-5 to TRBJ1-2; 9 nucleotides match TRBD1. The V gene's germline CDR1 is MNHEY and CDR2 SVGAGI. The CDR3 runs to 14 residues. The V segment lost 6 bases and the J segment 6 bases; nucleotides outside the gene matches: 8. The chain's CDR3 is CASRATGTGNGYTF. For the CDR3, the DNA is TGTGCCAGCAGGGCCACCGGGACAGGGAATGGCTACACCTTC.

The V call is TRBV7-2, the J call TRBJ2-1, with 7 positions matching TRBD1. In germline, CDR1 is SGHTA, CDR2 FQGNSA. This CDR3 is built from 15 residues. V lost 1 base to trimming and J lost 8 bases; unmatched junction nucleotides: 8. The CDR3 DNA is TGTGCCAGCAGCTTAGTAGGGGGCAGGAGTGATGAGCAGTTCTTC. Translation: CASSLVGGRSDEQFF.

The CDR3, as DNA: TGTGCCAGCAGTCAACAGGGGGGGATTGAAGCTTTCTTT. This codes for CASSQQGGIEAFF. This sequence joins TRBV27 and TRBJ1-1; 8 nucleotides line up with TRBD1. The trim removed 5 bases at V and 7 bases at J, leaving 6 bases unmatched. The CDR3 covers 13 residues. Germline CDR1 reads MNHEY; CDR2 reads SMNVEV (reference sequence).